Shown below are 2 T cell receptor beta chains from a single sample sequenced in a study of blood T cell repertoires in COVID-19. Here immunoSEQ multiplex PCR was the method, and the copy in TCRdb shows in-frame clones only, minus some. This sample carries roughly 220,000 clones, about 88% of them seen once, and the ten largest clones take under 3.5%. The sequenced sample consisted of peripheral blood. The receptors derive from a man aged 45-60 years who had recovered from COVID-19.

The genes are TRBV9 and TRBJ2-1; no firm D call. This CDR3 has 12 amino acids. Germline lookup yields CDR1 SGDLS and CDR2 YYNGEE. With 4 bases removed from V and 12 bases from J, the gap between germline ends came to 14 bases. The CDR3 DNA sequence: TGTGCCAGCAGCCCCAACGGTGGGCGGCAGTTCTTC. Residues: CASSPNGGRQFF.

The chain employs TRBV5-1 and TRBJ2-4; D may be TRBD2 (5 bases). Germline CDR1 SGHRS, CDR2 YFSETQ. Trimming left V 4 bases short and J 8 bases short, with 19 bases between. This CDR3 has 15 residues. Written as DNA, the CDR3 is TGCGCCAGCAGCCTGCTGGGGTCTAGCTCCGACATTCAGTACTTC. Translating it yields CASSLLGSSSDIQYF.